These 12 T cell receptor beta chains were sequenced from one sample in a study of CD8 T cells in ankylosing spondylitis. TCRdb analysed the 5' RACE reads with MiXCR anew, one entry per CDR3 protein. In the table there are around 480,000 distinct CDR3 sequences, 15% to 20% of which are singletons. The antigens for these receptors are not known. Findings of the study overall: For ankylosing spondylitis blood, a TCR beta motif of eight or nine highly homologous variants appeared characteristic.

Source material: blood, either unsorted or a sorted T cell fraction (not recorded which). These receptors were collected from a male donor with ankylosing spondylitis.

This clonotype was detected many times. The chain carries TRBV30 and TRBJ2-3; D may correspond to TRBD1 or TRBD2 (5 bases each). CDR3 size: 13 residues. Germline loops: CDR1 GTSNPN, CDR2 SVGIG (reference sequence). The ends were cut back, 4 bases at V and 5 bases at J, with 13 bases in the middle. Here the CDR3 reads CAWTGASRDTQYF. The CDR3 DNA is TGTGCCTGGACCGGGGCTAGCCGAGATACGCAGTATTTT.

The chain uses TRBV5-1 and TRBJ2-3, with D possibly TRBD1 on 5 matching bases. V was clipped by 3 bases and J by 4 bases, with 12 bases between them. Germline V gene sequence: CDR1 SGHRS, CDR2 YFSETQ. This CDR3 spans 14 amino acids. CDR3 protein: CASSSTQGADTQYF. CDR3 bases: TGCGCCAGCAGCTCCACCCAGGGTGCAGATACGCAGTATTTT. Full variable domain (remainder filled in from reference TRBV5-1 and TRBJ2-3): KAGVTQTPRYLIKTRGQQVTLSCSPISGHRSVSWYQQTPGQGLQFLFEYFSETQRNKGNFPGRFSGRQFSNSRSEMNVSTLELGDSALYLCASSSTQGADTQYFGPGTRLTVL.

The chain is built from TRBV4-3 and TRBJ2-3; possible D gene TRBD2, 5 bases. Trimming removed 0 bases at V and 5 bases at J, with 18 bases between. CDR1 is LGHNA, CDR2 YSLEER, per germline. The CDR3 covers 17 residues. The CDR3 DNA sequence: TGCGCCAGCAGCCAAGAATGGGCAGGTCAGCGGAAAGATACGCAGTATTTT. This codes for CASSQEWAGQRKDTQYF.

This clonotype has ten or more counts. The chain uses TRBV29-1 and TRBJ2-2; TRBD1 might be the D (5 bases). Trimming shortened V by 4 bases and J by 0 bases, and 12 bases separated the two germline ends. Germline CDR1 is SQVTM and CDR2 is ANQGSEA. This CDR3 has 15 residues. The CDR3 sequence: CSVVGQGANTGELFF. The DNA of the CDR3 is TGCAGCGTTGTGGGGCAGGGCGCGAACACCGGGGAGCTGTTTTTT.

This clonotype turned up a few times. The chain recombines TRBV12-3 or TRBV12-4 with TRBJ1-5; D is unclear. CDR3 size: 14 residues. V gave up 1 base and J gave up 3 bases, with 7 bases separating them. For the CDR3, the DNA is TGTGCCAGCAGTTTAGGCAAGGACAATCAGCCCCAGCATTTT. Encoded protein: CASSLGKDNQPQHF.

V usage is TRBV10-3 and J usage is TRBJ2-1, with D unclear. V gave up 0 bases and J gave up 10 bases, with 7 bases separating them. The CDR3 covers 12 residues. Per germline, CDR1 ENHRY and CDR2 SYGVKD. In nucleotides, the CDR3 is TGTGCCATCAGTGAGTCTGGGTGGGAGCAGTTCTTC. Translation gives CAISESGWEQFF.

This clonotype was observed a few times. Written as DNA, the CDR3 is TGCGCCAGCAGCGCCCGACAGAACACTGAAGCTTTCTTT. Amino acid sequence: CASSARQNTEAFF. The chain recombines TRBV5-1 with TRBJ1-1; D is uncertain. Germline CDR1 and CDR2: SGHRS and YFSETQ. CDR3 length: 13 amino acids. V lost 4 bases and J 1 base, leaving 8 bases between the germline ends.

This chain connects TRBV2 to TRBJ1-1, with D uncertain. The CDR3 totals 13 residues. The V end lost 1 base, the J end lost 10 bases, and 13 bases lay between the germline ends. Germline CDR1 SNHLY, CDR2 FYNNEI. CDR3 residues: CASSEGGRNVAFF. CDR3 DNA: TGTGCCAGCAGTGAAGGAGGGAGGAATGTAGCTTTCTTT. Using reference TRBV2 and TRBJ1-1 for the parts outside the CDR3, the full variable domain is EPEVTQTPSHQVTQMGQEVILRCVPISNHLYFYWYRQILGQKVEFLVSFYNNEISEKSEIFDDQFSVERPDGSNFTLKIRSTKLEDSAMYFCASSEGGRNVAFFGQGTRLTVV.

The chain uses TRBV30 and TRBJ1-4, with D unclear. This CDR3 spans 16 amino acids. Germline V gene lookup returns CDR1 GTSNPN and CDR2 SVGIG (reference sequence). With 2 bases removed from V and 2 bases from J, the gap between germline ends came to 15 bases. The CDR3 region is CAWSPGWSSTNEKLFF. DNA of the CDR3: TGTGCCTGGAGTCCGGGATGGTCTTCTACTAATGAAAAACTGTTTTTT.

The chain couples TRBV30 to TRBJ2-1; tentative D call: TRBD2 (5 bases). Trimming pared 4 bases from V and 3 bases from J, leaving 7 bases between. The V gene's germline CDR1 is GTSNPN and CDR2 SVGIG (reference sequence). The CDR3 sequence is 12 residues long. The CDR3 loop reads CAWNGDYNEQFF. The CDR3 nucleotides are TGTGCCTGGAACGGGGACTACAATGAGCAGTTCTTC.

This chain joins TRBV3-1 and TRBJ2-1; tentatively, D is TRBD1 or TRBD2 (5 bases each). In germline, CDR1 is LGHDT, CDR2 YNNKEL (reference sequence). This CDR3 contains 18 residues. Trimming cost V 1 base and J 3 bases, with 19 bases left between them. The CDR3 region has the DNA TGTGCCAGCAGCCAAGTCCGAAGCAGGGCTAGCTACTACAATGAGCAGTTCTTC. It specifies CASSQVRSRASYYNEQFF.

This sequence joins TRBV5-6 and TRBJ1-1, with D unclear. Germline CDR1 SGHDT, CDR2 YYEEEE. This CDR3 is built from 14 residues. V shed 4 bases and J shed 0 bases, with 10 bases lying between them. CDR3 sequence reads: CASSLITVNTEAFF. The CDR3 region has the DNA TGTGCCAGCAGCCTGATTACAGTGAACACTGAAGCTTTCTTT.